Following are 24 T cell receptor beta chains from one sample sequenced in a study of PD-1 blockade in classical Hodgkin lymphoma. The assay was immunoSEQ multiplex PCR, and TCRdb's table has in-frame clones only and misses some. The sample holds about 18,000 clones; around 75% are singletons and the top ten take 24%. Each of the patients experienced relapse following autologous stem cell transplantation, and their brentuximab vedotin exposure differed. The source was peripheral blood mononuclear cells (PBMCs), collected at baseline. The receptors shown here come from a human donor with classical Hodgkin lymphoma.

The rearrangement uses TRBV5-8 and TRBJ1-2, with D perhaps matching TRBD1 (6 bases). CDR3 length: 14 residues. CDR1 SGHTS and CDR2 YDEGEE come from the germline V gene. V was shortened by 0 bases and J by 4 bases, with 10 bases between the two germline ends. The chain's CDR3 is CASSLESRGYGYTF. CDR3 DNA sequence: TGTGCCAGCAGCTTGGAGTCCAGGGGCTATGGCTACACCTTC.

The CDR3 reads CASSLSRVGGTDTQYF. CDR3 nucleotides: TGCGCCAGCAGCTTATCGCGGGTGGGCGGCACAGATACGCAGTATTTT. The chain has TRBV5-1 and TRBJ2-3; weak D call: TRBD2 (5 bases). This CDR3 has 16 amino acids. CDR1 SGHRS and CDR2 YFSETQ come from the germline V gene. V lost 2 bases to trimming and J lost 1 base, with 14 bases between them.

V is TRBV2 and J is TRBJ2-2; D gene uncertain. The ends were cut back, 10 bases at V and 5 bases at J, with 14 bases in the middle. The CDR3 covers 13 residues. Germline V gives CDR1 SNHLY, CDR2 FYNNEI. CDR3 protein: CATSIDPTGELFF. The CDR3 DNA follows: TGTGCCACCTCGATAGACCCGACCGGGGAGCTGTTTTTT.

The CDR3, as DNA: TGTGCCAGTAGCCTAACACTGACAGGAGTCACAGATACGCAGTATTTT. Translated: CASSLTLTGVTDTQYF. The chain links TRBV19 to TRBJ2-3; D is possibly TRBD1 (6 bases). CDR3 length: 16 amino acids. Germline V gives CDR1 LNHDA, CDR2 SQIVND (reference sequence). Trimming took 6 bases from V and 2 from J, leaving 18 bases between them.

This chain joins TRBV6-5 and TRBJ1-3; D may be TRBD1 (5 bases). Per the germline V gene, CDR1 is MNHEY and CDR2 is SVGAGI. The CDR3 loop spans 14 amino acids. Trimming removed 7 bases at V and 7 bases at J, with 17 bases between. The CDR3 is CASTAGAKGNTIYF. CDR3 sequence (DNA): TGTGCCAGCACCGCTGGGGCGAAGGGGAACACCATATATTTT.

In this sample, this clone is medium-sized. The chain has TRBV30 and TRBJ1-1; no reliable D call. The germline V gene encodes CDR1 GTSNPN and CDR2 SVGIG (reference sequence). The V and J ends lost 2 bases and 8 bases respectively, with 12 bases between them. The CDR3 totals 12 residues. In DNA, the CDR3 is TGTGCCTGGAGTCCACACCTGTTAGAAGCTTTCTTT. It encodes CAWSPHLLEAFF.

This clone was seen just once. The gene calls are TRBV15 and TRBJ1-6, with D maybe TRBD1 (6 bases). The germline V and J ends were trimmed by 3 bases and 5 bases, with 14 bases remaining between them. CDR1 is LNHNV and CDR2 is YYDKDF in the germline V gene (reference sequence). The CDR3 length is 16 residues. CDR3: CATSRDRGAHNSPLHF. The CDR3 DNA reads TGTGCCACCAGCAGGGACCGGGGGGCGCATAATTCACCCCTCCACTTT.

This chain uses TRBV4-1 with TRBJ2-2; 7 bases fit TRBD1. This CDR3 contains 17 residues. With 2 bases clipped from V and 0 bases from J, the junction kept 6 bases outside the gene matches. Germline V CDR1 and CDR2: MGHRA, YSYEKL. As DNA, the CDR3 is TGCGCCAGCAGCCAAACCTCCGGGACAGCGAACACCGGGGAGCTGTTTTTT. Translating gives CASSQTSGTANTGELFF.

V and J are TRBV7-2 and TRBJ1-1, with a weak D call TRBD1 (5 bases). Between the trimmed V and J ends, which lost 3 bases and 4 bases, there was a span of 15 bases. CDR3 size: 15 residues. The germline V gene has CDR1 SGHTA and CDR2 FQGNSA. In DNA form, the CDR3 reads TGTGCCAGCAGCTTCGGGGTGGGGCCGGCCACTGAAGCTTTCTTT. This translates into CASSFGVGPATEAFF.

V and J are TRBV19 and TRBJ1-1; tentative D call: TRBD1 (5 bases). Trimming shortened V by 7 bases and J by 0 bases, and 15 bases separated the two germline ends. This CDR3 comprises 15 residues. Germline CDR1 reads LNHDA; CDR2 reads SQIVND (reference sequence). The CDR3 sequence: CASKTNPGLNTEAFF. The CDR3 DNA sequence: TGTGCCAGTAAAACGAACCCGGGGCTGAACACTGAAGCTTTCTTT.

The chain has TRBV6-1 and TRBJ2-7; TRBD1 agrees at 7 bases. V lost 7 bases, J lost 4 bases, and 13 bases stayed unmatched. Germline V gene lookup returns CDR1 MNHNS and CDR2 SASEGT. This CDR3 is 15 amino acids long. The CDR3 region has the DNA TGTGCCAGCACCAAAATGACAACGGGACAGTACGAGCAGTACTTC. Encoded protein: CASTKMTTGQYEQYF.

This chain connects TRBV25-1 to TRBJ1-2, with 11 bases that match TRBD1. Germline lookup yields CDR1 MGHDK and CDR2 SYGVNS. The CDR3 length is 16 residues. V gave up 2 bases and J gave up 4 bases; unmatched junction bases: 6. The CDR3 spells CASSEISGTGGYGYTF. The CDR3 bases are TGTGCCAGCAGTGAAATATCCGGGACAGGGGGCTATGGCTACACCTTC.

The gene calls are TRBV9 and TRBJ1-1; no definite D call. Per germline, CDR1 SGDLS and CDR2 YYNGEE. The CDR3 length is 15 residues. The V gene lost 4 bases and the J gene lost 4 bases, with 17 bases spanning the gap. Here the CDR3 reads CASSPSHGRVTEAFF. Here the CDR3 DNA reads TGTGCCAGCAGCCCCTCCCATGGTCGGGTCACTGAAGCTTTCTTT. Full variable domain (missing parts from reference TRBV9 and TRBJ1-1): DSGVTQTPKHLITATGQRVTLRCSPRSGDLSVYWYQQSLDQGLQFLIQYYNGEERAKGNILERFSAQQFPDLHSELNLSSLELGDSALYFCASSPSHGRVTEAFFGQGTRLTVV.

This CDR3 reads CASSYRRGEAFF. The CDR3 bases are TGTGCCAGCAGTTACCGCCGGGGGGAAGCTTTCTTT. The chain uses TRBV6-5 and TRBJ1-1; possibly TRBD1 for D (5 bases). The CDR3 has 12 amino acids. Germline V lookup: CDR1 MNHEY, CDR2 SVGAGI. V lost 2 bases, J lost 8 bases, and 9 bases lay in between.

This clone has a handful of counts. The chain couples TRBV6-4 to TRBJ2-3; maybe TRBD2 (6 bases). The V end lost 6 bases, the J end lost 8 bases, and 18 bases lay between the germline ends. CDR1 is MRHNA, CDR2 SNTAGT, per germline. The CDR3 is 14 residues long. CDR3 nucleotide sequence: TGTGCCAGCAGCCCAGCTAGGGAGGTCGGTACGCAGTATTTT. Amino acid sequence: CASSPAREVGTQYF.

V is TRBV29-1 and J is TRBJ2-1, with TRBD1 matching over 7 bases. The CDR3 length is 14 residues. V gave up 4 bases and J gave up 5 bases; unmatched junction bases: 8. CDR1 SQVTM and CDR2 ANQGSEA come from the germline V gene. CDR3 in amino acids: CSVAPGQLDNEQFF. The CDR3 DNA sequence: TGCAGCGTTGCGCCGGGACAGCTCGACAATGAGCAGTTCTTC.

This clone was found once. The chain combines TRBV9 with TRBJ2-7, with D possibly matching TRBD2 (6 bases). Germline V gives CDR1 SGDLS, CDR2 YYNGEE. V was clipped by 0 bases and J by 0 bases, with 10 bases between them. The CDR3 runs to 15 residues. In DNA form, the CDR3 reads TGTGCCAGCAGCGTAGCACCGGGGGTCTCCTACGAGCAGTACTTC. This encodes CASSVAPGVSYEQYF. Filled out from reference TRBV9 and TRBJ2-7, the complete variable domain reads DSGVTQTPKHLITATGQRVTLRCSPRSGDLSVYWYQQSLDQGLQFLIQYYNGEERAKGNILERFSAQQFPDLHSELNLSSLELGDSALYFCASSVAPGVSYEQYFGPGTRLTVT.

The table lists this clone with many counts. J is TRBJ2-7 and V is TRBV13; no clear D gene. The CDR3 extends over 17 amino acids. The V gene lost 0 bases and the J gene lost 5 bases, with 20 bases spanning the gap. The germline V gene has CDR1 PRHDT and CDR2 FYEKMQ (reference sequence). As DNA, the CDR3 is TGTGCCAGCAGCTTAGGGCTCTTGATGGGTTTCGGCCACGAGCAGTACTTC. This sequence encodes CASSLGLLMGFGHEQYF.

The J gene is TRBJ2-1, the V gene TRBV27; D is unresolved. This CDR3 has 16 residues. The V end was cut by 5 bases, the J end by 4 bases, with 18 bases between. CDR1 is MNHEY, CDR2 SMNVEV, per germline (reference sequence). The CDR3 here is CASSGNFPLGYNEQFF. For the CDR3, the DNA is TGTGCCAGCAGTGGTAACTTTCCCTTGGGATACAATGAGCAGTTCTTC.

The rearrangement links TRBV14 to TRBJ2-5, with D unclear. Between the trimmed V and J ends, which lost 4 bases and 3 bases, there was a span of 9 bases. The CDR3 loop spans 13 amino acids. CDR1 is SGHDN, CDR2 FVKESK, per germline. CDR3 DNA sequence: TGTGCCAGCAGCCCCTACCTAGAAGAGACCCAGTACTTC. Translation: CASSPYLEETQYF. Full variable domain (outside the CDR3, taken from reference TRBV14 and TRBJ2-5): EAGVTQFPSHSVIEKGQTVTLRCDPISGHDNLYWYRRVMGKEIKFLLHFVKESKQDESGMPNNRFLAERTGGTYSTLKVQPAELEDSGVYFCASSPYLEETQYFGPGTRLLVL.

The J gene is TRBJ1-4, the V gene TRBV19; D gene uncertain. The CDR3 is 16 residues long. V was pared by 1 base and J by 8 bases, with 17 bases between. Germline V gives CDR1 LNHDA, CDR2 SQIVND (reference sequence). The CDR3 region is CASSIALGRRAEKLFF. Here the CDR3 DNA reads TGTGCCAGTAGTATAGCTCTCGGTCGGCGGGCGGAAAAACTGTTTTTT.

This clone was seen more than once but under ten times. The rearrangement uses TRBV11-2 and TRBJ1-5, with no clear D. The CDR3 length is 15 residues. Trimming removed 0 bases at V and 5 bases at J, with 11 bases between. CDR1 is SGHAT and CDR2 is FQNNGV in the germline V gene. The CDR3 nucleotides are TGTGCCAGCAGCTTAGAGCGACGGCGCGATCAGCCCCAGCATTTT. This gives the protein CASSLERRRDQPQHF. Full variable domain (rest looked up from reference TRBV11-2 and TRBJ1-5): EAGVAQSPRYKIIEKRQSVAFWCNPISGHATLYWYQQILGQGPKLLIQFQNNGVVDDSQLPKDRFSAERLKGVDSTLKIQPAKLEDSAVYLCASSLERRRDQPQHFGDGTRLSIL.

The table lists this clone with a count of one. The chain is built from TRBV7-3 and TRBJ2-3, with 7 positions matching TRBD2. CDR3 length: 13 amino acids. Germline CDR1 SGHTA, CDR2 FQGTGA. J gave up 6 bases and V 6 bases, and 6 bases lay outside the gene matches. CDR3 DNA sequence: TGTGCCAGCAGTCCGTCGCGGGGGGATACGCAGTATTTT. It yields the protein CASSPSRGDTQYF.

This chain connects TRBV2 to TRBJ2-5; D uncertain. The CDR3 contains 13 residues. Germline lookup yields CDR1 SNHLY and CDR2 FYNNEI. Trimming left V 5 bases short and J 1 base short, with 8 bases between. The CDR3 DNA sequence: TGTGCCAGCAGTACTTACAGCCAAGAGACCCAGTACTTC. It translates to CASSTYSQETQYF.